Listed here are 30 T cell receptor beta chains from one sample, sequenced in a study of shared clonotypes between healthy human individuals. Sequenced by immunoSEQ multiplex PCR; TCRdb stores in-frame clones only, minus some. The data contain 550,000 to 850,000 clones, 72% of them singletons. Specimen: memory CD4+ T cells sorted from blood. Documented subset: CD45RA-negative fraction. These receptors were taken from a woman between 25 and 40 years old in good health.

V and J are TRBV28 and TRBJ2-3; 9 bases agree with TRBD2. The J segment lost 4 bases and the V segment lost 2 bases, leaving 13 bases of the junction unmatched. The CDR3 totals 18 residues. Germline CDR1 reads MDHEN; CDR2 reads SYDVKM. CDR3 nucleotides: TGTGCCAGCAGTTTAAACCCCTTGATAGCGGGAGCGGCAGATACGCAGTATTTT. Translating gives CASSLNPLIAGAADTQYF. The full variable domain, in which reference TRBV28 and TRBJ2-3 provide the parts outside the CDR3, is DVKVTQSSRYLVKRTGEKVFLECVQDMDHENMFWYRQDPGLGLRLIYFSYDVKMKEKGDIPEGYSVSREKKERFSLILESASTNQTSMYLCASSLNPLIAGAADTQYFGPGTRLTVL.

The gene calls are TRBV7-8 and TRBJ1-5, with TRBD1 as a possible D gene (5 bases). The germline V gene has CDR1 SGHVS and CDR2 FQNEAQ. V gave up 5 bases and J gave up 2 bases, with 19 bases separating them. CDR3 length: 17 amino acids. The CDR3 loop reads CASSVRLGREGNQPQHF. CDR3 nucleotide sequence: TGTGCCAGCAGCGTACGATTGGGGCGAGAGGGCAATCAGCCCCAGCATTTT.

The sample holds one count of this clone. This chain uses TRBV7-6 with TRBJ2-7; 11 bases line up with TRBD1. There are 12 residues in the CDR3. Germline CDR1 and CDR2: SGHVS and FNYEAQ. V gave up 4 bases and J gave up 7 bases; unmatched junction bases: 0. CDR3 bases: TGTGCCAGCAGCTGGGACAGGGGGGAGCAGTACTTC. It codes for CASSWDRGEQYF.

This rearrangement joins TRBV4-1 to TRBJ1-2; TRBD1 might be the D (5 bases). This CDR3 comprises 13 residues. Germline assignment: CDR1 MGHRA and CDR2 YSYEKL. V was cut by 4 bases and J by 4 bases, with 10 bases left in between. CDR3 sequence reads: CASSPGRGYGYTF. The CDR3 DNA reads as TGCGCCAGCAGCCCGGGACGAGGCTATGGCTACACCTTC.

This chain connects TRBV4-1 to TRBJ2-7, with TRBD2 as a possible D gene (6 bases). Trimming left V 0 bases short and J 6 bases short, with 18 bases between. CDR1 is MGHRA, CDR2 YSYEKL, per germline. This CDR3 spans 16 amino acids. The CDR3 DNA sequence: TGCGCCAGCAGCCAAGATTCCCTAGGCCCGACTAGCGAGCAGTACTTC. Its translation is CASSQDSLGPTSEQYF.

The V and J genes are TRBV2 and TRBJ1-6; 7 nucleotides match TRBD1. CDR1 is SNHLY, CDR2 FYNNEI, per germline. The CDR3 is made up of 13 amino acids. The V and J ends lost 9 bases and 9 bases, in that order; junction bases with no gene match: 8. CDR3 coding DNA: TGTGCCAGTAAGAGACAGGGAGCTTCACCCCTCCACTTT. It codes for CASKRQGASPLHF.

V gene TRBV18 combines with J gene TRBJ2-7; D might be TRBD1 (5 bases). The CDR3 contains 15 residues. V was shortened by 3 bases and J by 4 bases, with 16 bases between the two germline ends. Germline V CDR1 and CDR2: KGHSH, LQKENI. The CDR3 is CASSPVPTGAYEQYF. The CDR3 DNA sequence: TGTGCCAGCTCACCGGTACCCACTGGGGCTTACGAGCAGTACTTC. Full variable domain (outside the CDR3, taken from reference TRBV18 and TRBJ2-7): NAGVMQNPRHLVRRRGQEARLRCSPMKGHSHVYWYRQLPEEGLKFMVYLQKENIIDESGMPKERFSAEFPKEGPSILRIQQVVRGDSAAYFCASSPVPTGAYEQYFGPGTRLTVT.

The V gene is TRBV4-1, the J gene TRBJ2-1; no reliable D call. CDR3 length: 15 residues. Germline V gives CDR1 MGHRA, CDR2 YSYEKL. V lost 0 bases and J lost 2, with 8 bases in between. The CDR3 sequence is CASSQEEFPYNEQFF. CDR3 DNA sequence: TGCGCCAGCAGCCAAGAAGAGTTCCCCTACAATGAGCAGTTCTTC.

This clone appeared a single time. This chain joins TRBV2 and TRBJ2-1, with 13 bases lining up with TRBD2. This CDR3 comprises 14 residues. Germline CDR1 and CDR2: SNHLY and FYNNEI. With V trimmed by 8 bases and J by 4 bases, 2 bases remained unmatched. The CDR3 reads CASLGLAGYNEQFF. The CDR3, as DNA: TGTGCCAGCTTGGGACTAGCGGGGTACAATGAGCAGTTCTTC.

The V and J genes are TRBV4-2 and TRBJ2-1, with TRBD1 matching over 7 bases. The CDR3 covers 15 residues. Per the germline V gene, CDR1 is LGHNA and CDR2 is YNFKEQ. With V trimmed by 3 bases and J by 4 bases, 6 bases remained unmatched. This chain's CDR3 is CASSHEPGQYNEQFF. The CDR3 nucleotides are TGTGCCAGCAGCCATGAGCCGGGACAGTACAATGAGCAGTTCTTC.

The genes are TRBV15 and TRBJ2-5; TRBD2 matches 11 bases. The CDR3 covers 18 residues. Trimming took 1 base from V and 2 from J; bases not matched to a gene: 9. The V gene's germline CDR1 is LNHNV and CDR2 YYDKDF (reference sequence). The CDR3 sequence is CATSRGLAGSPLQETQYF. The DNA for the CDR3 is TGTGCCACCAGCAGAGGACTAGCGGGATCTCCTTTGCAAGAGACCCAGTACTTC.

A remark on this clone: This may be a read error, as it is one base from a much larger clone. At the DNA level, this CDR3 is encoded by other sequences in the same sample as well. The chain recombines TRBV5-4 with TRBJ2-3; either TRBD1 or TRBD2 may supply D (5 bases each). Trimming left V 0 bases short and J 4 bases short, with 6 bases between. This CDR3 spans 13 amino acids. Germline values: CDR1 SGHNT, CDR2 YYREEE (reference sequence). The CDR3 is CASSLVGADTQYF. In DNA, the CDR3 is TGTGCCAGCAGCTTGGTGGGGGCAGATACGCAGTATTTT. The whole variable domain, filled in from reference TRBV5-4 and TRBJ2-3, reads ETGVTQSPTHLIKTRGQQVTLRCSSQSGHNTVSWYQQALGQGPQFIFQYYREEENGRGNFPPRFSGLQFPNYSSELNVNALELDDSALYLCASSLVGADTQYFGPGTRLTVL.

V gene TRBV4-1 combines with J gene TRBJ1-4; 8 bases are a match to TRBD1. Germline V lookup: CDR1 MGHRA, CDR2 YSYEKL. This CDR3 region has 15 residues. After removal of 6 bases from V and 8 bases from J, the junction contained 11 bases not matched to a gene. CDR3: CASRAPGQASEKLFF. The CDR3 nucleotides read TGCGCCAGCAGGGCACCGGGACAGGCGTCCGAAAAACTGTTTTTT.

This chain's CDR3 is CASSLGLGADRSSYEQYF. CDR3 nucleotides: TGTGCCAGCAGTTTAGGCTTGGGGGCGGACAGGAGCTCCTACGAGCAGTACTTC. The chain links TRBV27 to TRBJ2-7, with 7 bases identical to TRBD1. V was clipped by 2 bases and J by 0 bases; unmatched bases: 13. The CDR3 has 18 residues. The V gene's germline CDR1 is MNHEY and CDR2 SMNVEV (reference sequence).

This chain links TRBV9 with TRBJ2-7; 7 nucleotides match TRBD2. Losses at the gene ends were 4 bases for V and 2 bases for J; bases not matched to a gene: 12. Germline CDR1 and CDR2: SGDLS and YYNGEE. The CDR3 sequence is 16 residues long. DNA of the CDR3: TGTGCCAGCAGCCCCCAGGTCAGCGGGATTGCCTACGAGCAGTACTTC. This translates into CASSPQVSGIAYEQYF.

The V and J genes are TRBV27 and TRBJ2-3; no clear D. From germline, CDR1 is MNHEY and CDR2 SMNVEV (reference sequence). CDR3 size: 18 residues. Trimming took off 6 bases at V and 4 bases at J, with 26 bases between the two ends. CDR3 bases: TGTGCCAGCAGCCTTCAACAGAGAAAGGGTCAGGTTCCAGATACGCAGTATTTT. Protein product: CASSLQQRKGQVPDTQYF.

The rearrangement links TRBV7-2 to TRBJ2-2, with D possibly being TRBD1 or TRBD2 (6 bases each). Germline V gene data show CDR1 as SGHTA and CDR2 as FQGNSA. The CDR3 is 17 amino acids. V gave up 6 bases and J gave up 3 bases, with 20 bases separating them. The CDR3 sequence: CASRHIRGPGDTGELFF. CDR3 sequence (DNA): TGTGCCAGCAGGCACATCAGGGGTCCGGGGGACACCGGGGAGCTGTTTTTT.

This clone was seen just once. J is TRBJ2-3 and V is TRBV7-8; D ambiguous. This CDR3 has 15 residues. Trimming removed 3 bases at V and 2 bases at J, with 12 bases between. Germline CDR1 SGHVS, CDR2 FQNEAQ. The CDR3 DNA reads as TGTGCCAGCAGCTTCCAGCGCCAGCCCACAGATACGCAGTATTTT. It specifies CASSFQRQPTDTQYF.

The rearrangement joins TRBV4-2 to TRBJ1-5, with 7 bases lining up with TRBD1. In germline, CDR1 is LGHNA, CDR2 YNFKEQ. CDR3 length: 15 residues. Losses at the gene ends were 0 bases for V and 7 bases for J; bases not matched to a gene: 6. Here the CDR3 reads CASSQERQGGQPQHF. The CDR3 DNA reads TGTGCCAGCAGCCAAGAAAGGCAGGGGGGCCAGCCCCAGCATTTT.

The chain is built from TRBV5-4 and TRBJ1-2; D unclear. The CDR3 length is 13 residues. V dropped 1 base and J dropped 2 bases, with 6 bases sitting between them. The germline V gene encodes CDR1 SGHNT and CDR2 YYREEE (reference sequence). CDR3 bases: TGTGCCAGCAGCTTGCCGGGGAACTATGGCTACACCTTC. This codes for CASSLPGNYGYTF.

The chain joins TRBV6-5 to TRBJ2-7, with D uncertain. Germline V gives CDR1 MNHEY, CDR2 SVGAGI. V was pared by 5 bases and J by 2 bases, with 4 bases between. The CDR3 consists of 11 residues. CDR3 coding DNA: TGTGCCAGCAGTGAACCCTACGAGCAGTACTTC. Translated: CASSEPYEQYF.

Notes on this clone: The same CDR3 also results from other DNA sequences found in this sample. V is TRBV5-4 and J is TRBJ1-3; no firm D call. Trimming removed 0 bases from V and 0 bases from J, with 10 bases in between. The germline V gene encodes CDR1 SGHNT and CDR2 YYREEE (reference sequence). This CDR3 is built from 16 residues. CDR3 protein: CASSLGGRSSGNTIYF. The CDR3 DNA reads TGTGCCAGCAGCTTGGGCGGCCGTTCCTCTGGAAACACCATATATTTT. The full variable domain, its missing parts supplied by reference TRBV5-4 and TRBJ1-3, is ETGVTQSPTHLIKTRGQQVTLRCSSQSGHNTVSWYQQALGQGPQFIFQYYREEENGRGNFPPRFSGLQFPNYSSELNVNALELDDSALYLCASSLGGRSSGNTIYFGEGSWLTVV.

The J gene is TRBJ2-3, the V gene TRBV28, with 8 bases aligning to TRBD2. The CDR3 totals 17 residues. Trimming removed 6 bases from V and 1 base from J; junction bases left unmatched: 12. From germline, CDR1 is MDHEN and CDR2 SYDVKM. The DNA for the CDR3 is TGTGCCAGCAGCCGAATCACTAGCGGACCTCGCACAGATACGCAGTATTTT. Translated, it gives CASSRITSGPRTDTQYF. Full variable domain (rest looked up from reference TRBV28 and TRBJ2-3): DVKVTQSSRYLVKRTGEKVFLECVQDMDHENMFWYRQDPGLGLRLIYFSYDVKMKEKGDIPEGYSVSREKKERFSLILESASTNQTSMYLCASSRITSGPRTDTQYFGPGTRLTVL.

There are a few counts of this clone. Within the sample, other DNA sequences also encode this same CDR3. The chain uses TRBV28 and TRBJ2-1; D is unresolved. Trimming left V 6 bases short and J 7 bases short, with 10 bases between. The CDR3 sequence is 12 residues long. CDR1 MDHEN and CDR2 SYDVKM come from the germline V gene. This chain's CDR3 is CASSRQANEQFF. In DNA form, the CDR3 reads TGTGCCAGCAGCCGGCAGGCTAATGAGCAGTTCTTC.

The chain combines TRBV7-9 with TRBJ1-1; D ambiguous. The CDR3 loop spans 15 amino acids. V was shortened by 1 base and J by 5 bases, with 14 bases between the two germline ends. The germline CDR1 and CDR2 sequences are SEHNR and FQNEAQ (reference sequence). CDR3 sequence (DNA): TGTGCCAGCAGCTTAGGGGGAGGACGGAGGACTGAAGCTTTCTTT. Amino acids: CASSLGGGRRTEAFF.

V usage is TRBV10-3 and J usage is TRBJ2-7; possible D gene TRBD2, 5 bases. Germline V gene data show CDR1 as ENHRY and CDR2 as SYGVKD. V lost 6 bases, J lost 4 bases, and 19 bases lay in between. This CDR3 spans 15 amino acids. The CDR3 sequence: CAISAHGPEEYEQYF. The CDR3 nucleotides read TGTGCCATCAGCGCCCATGGTCCGGAGGAGTACGAGCAGTACTTC.

This clone was observed once. This chain joins TRBV27 and TRBJ2-6, with a weak D call TRBD1 (6 bases). From germline, CDR1 is MNHEY and CDR2 SMNVEV (reference sequence). This CDR3 comprises 15 residues. V lost 5 bases and J lost 3, with 11 bases in between. This CDR3 is CASSRHRVGANVLTF. The CDR3 nucleotides read TGTGCCAGCAGTCGGCACAGGGTTGGGGCCAACGTCCTGACTTTC.

This clone was detected many times. The same CDR3 also results from other DNA sequences found in this sample. The chain links TRBV11-2 to TRBJ2-3; the D is unclear. Deletions cut 1 base from V and 5 bases from J, with 10 bases between. The CDR3 is made up of 14 amino acids. CDR1 and CDR2 from the germline V gene are SGHAT and FQNNGV. CDR3 loop: CASSLGTGGDTQYF. The CDR3 bases are TGTGCCAGCAGCTTAGGCACGGGCGGAGATACGCAGTATTTT.

The V gene is TRBV5-1, the J gene TRBJ2-5; D is unclear. The CDR3 contains 13 residues. Trimming cost V 4 bases and J 3 bases, with 10 bases left between them. The V gene's germline CDR1 is SGHRS and CDR2 YFSETQ. The CDR3 sequence: CASSQGLEETQYF. The CDR3 DNA reads as TGCGCCAGCAGCCAAGGGCTCGAAGAGACCCAGTACTTC.

This clone came up a few times. This rearrangement joins TRBV19 to TRBJ2-7; 9 nucleotides match TRBD1. The ends lost 6 bases at V and 3 bases at J; junction bases unmatched: 9. The CDR3 covers 15 residues. The germline V gene has CDR1 LNHDA and CDR2 SQIVND (reference sequence). The CDR3 region has the DNA TGTGCCAGTAGGGAACGGGACAGGGTACACTACGAGCAGTACTTC. Translated: CASRERDRVHYEQYF.